This T cell receptor (beta chain) appears in the sequencing data of a study of T cells in women clearing cervical HPV infection. On the study more broadly: HLA type could not be excluded as a confounder.

Germline V gene data show CDR1 as SGHNT and CDR2 as YENEEA. The CDR3 is 13 amino acids. After removal of 5 bases from V and 5 bases from J, the junction contained 5 bases not matched to a gene. The repertoire was sequenced with immunoSEQ multiplex PCR; TCRdb's copy has only in-frame clones and lacks some. The sample's table shows about 20,000 clones. Cervical HPV DNA detected by MY09/MY11 PCR, typed by dot-blot. About this clone: Read coverage stops 3 residues before the CDR3 terminus; the germline J gene supplies the remainder.

The TCR originated in a woman between 18 and 75 years old with a cervical HPV16 infection that either progressed to CIN3+ or cleared (not recorded which). The rearrangement joins TRBV11-3 to TRBJ2-7, with TRBD1 matching 8 bases. The sample taken for sequencing was blood buffy coat. The CDR3 is CASSPMTGDEQYF. The part of the CDR3 DNA that was read is TGTGCCAGCAGCCCGATGACAGGGGACGAG.